These 27 T cell receptor beta chains were all obtained from the same sample, sequenced in a study of cytomegalovirus exposure and HLA in healthy donors (dated by TCRdb to 2016 to 2017). The library relied on the immunoSEQ multiplex PCR assay. TCRdb obtained this table from immuneACCESS and retained in-frame rearrangements with V and J assigned. These tables miss some clones; where compared with another copy, unresolved V genes account for less than half of the shortfall, and the remainder is unexplained. This sample is represented by 200,000 to 250,000 clones; over 65% of them were singletons. The top ten hold roughly 5.5% of the sample. Sequences were obtained from PBMCs. Receptors were obtained from a woman aged 18-29 years in good health and CMV-seronegative.

At least ten counts were recorded for this clone. V and J are TRBV6-1 and TRBJ1-4; 8 bases match TRBD1. Germline V gene data show CDR1 as MNHNS and CDR2 as SASEGT. The CDR3 has 14 amino acids. With V trimmed by 3 bases and J by 6 bases, 3 bases remained unmatched. The CDR3 DNA is TGTGCCAGCAGTGACACAGGGGGAGATGAAAAACTGTTTTTT. Protein product: CASSDTGGDEKLFF.

This chain links TRBV18 with TRBJ2-7, with 9 positions matching TRBD1. With V trimmed by 7 bases and J by 4 bases, 8 bases remained unmatched. CDR3 length: 14 residues. Germline V lookup: CDR1 KGHSH, CDR2 LQKENI. CDR3 loop: CASCRDRERYEQYF. The CDR3, as DNA: TGTGCCAGCTGCCGGGACAGGGAGCGATACGAGCAGTACTTC. Based on the CDR3 plus reference TRBV18 and TRBJ2-7, the full variable domain is NAGVMQNPRHLVRRRGQEARLRCSPMKGHSHVYWYRQLPEEGLKFMVYLQKENIIDESGMPKERFSAEFPKEGPSILRIQQVVRGDSAAYFCASCRDRERYEQYFGPGTRLTVT.

The chain employs TRBV4-1 and TRBJ1-1; D unresolved. Germline V gene lookup returns CDR1 MGHRA and CDR2 YSYEKL. V lost 5 bases and J 4 bases, leaving 11 bases between the germline ends. The CDR3 extends over 13 amino acids. CDR3 nucleotide sequence: TGCGCCAGCAGCAACAGACGGAGCACTGAAGCTTTCTTT. This gives the protein CASSNRRSTEAFF.

The chain links TRBV6-5 to TRBJ1-6; D is uncertain. The germline V gene has CDR1 MNHEY and CDR2 SVGAGI. The CDR3 loop spans 16 amino acids. Deletions cut 2 bases from V and 9 bases from J, with 17 bases between. CDR3 sequence: CASSYGQWDIGSPLHF. CDR3 coding DNA: TGTGCCAGCAGTTACGGCCAATGGGATATAGGTTCACCCCTCCACTTT.

The chain is built from TRBV5-1 and TRBJ2-7; D is uncertain. The ends were cut back, 0 bases at V and 7 bases at J, with 8 bases in the middle. The CDR3 is 12 residues long. In germline, CDR1 is SGHRS, CDR2 YFSETQ. CDR3 DNA sequence: TGCGCCAGCAGCTTGGTTGTCCTAGAGCAGTACTTC. The encoded protein is CASSLVVLEQYF.

The chain employs TRBV5-4 and TRBJ1-5; no clear D. V lost 0 bases and J lost 1, with 5 bases in between. Germline CDR1 and CDR2: SGHNT and YYREEE (reference sequence). This CDR3 contains 14 residues. The DNA of the CDR3 is TGTGCCAGCAGCTTGGAGGGCAGCAATCAGCCCCAGCATTTT. Encoded protein: CASSLEGSNQPQHF.

The rearrangement joins TRBV7-6 to TRBJ2-2; no reliable D call. V dropped 6 bases and J dropped 6 bases, with 8 bases sitting between them. Germline V gives CDR1 SGHVS, CDR2 FNYEAQ. This CDR3 contains 12 residues. CDR3: CASSYLAGELFF. The CDR3 DNA reads TGTGCCAGCAGTTATTTGGCCGGGGAGCTGTTTTTT.

The chain couples TRBV6-1 to TRBJ2-5; D is perhaps TRBD2 (5 bases). The germline V gene encodes CDR1 MNHNS and CDR2 SASEGT. Trimming took 0 bases from V and 4 from J, leaving 12 bases between them. This CDR3 region has 15 residues. CDR3 coding DNA: TGTGCCAGCAGTGAAGCGTTACTAGTACGAGAGACCCAGTACTTC. Protein product: CASSEALLVRETQYF.

The chain recombines TRBV21-1 with TRBJ2-1; TRBD1 reflects the table's D call only, with no check against the DNA. TRBV21-1 counts as a pseudogene. There are 19 residues in the CDR3. The CDR3 nucleotides read TGTGCCAGCAGCTTTCGTCCCGGGACAGGGAAGAGCTCCTACAATGAGCAGTTCTTC. Its translation is CASSFRPGTGKSSYNEQFF.

This clone is a singleton in its sample. The rearrangement links TRBV23-1 to TRBJ1-5; D gene ambiguous. TRBV23-1 is annotated as an ORF whose role is uncertain. The V and J ends lost 0 bases and 10 bases respectively, with 7 bases between them. This CDR3 is built from 12 residues. This chain's CDR3 is CASSQSRIPQHF. The CDR3 region has the DNA TGCGCCAGCAGTCAATCGAGAATACCCCAGCATTTT.

This chain links TRBV6-5 with TRBJ1-1; weak D call: TRBD1 (5 bases). With 5 bases removed from V and 0 bases from J, the gap between germline ends came to 10 bases. Looked up from germline, CDR1 is MNHEY and CDR2 is SVGAGI. CDR3 length: 14 amino acids. CDR3 loop: CASSQPRVNTEAFF. The CDR3 coding sequence is TGTGCCAGCAGTCAACCCAGGGTGAACACTGAAGCTTTCTTT.

The V gene is TRBV11-2, the J gene TRBJ2-3, with D possibly being TRBD1 or TRBD2 (6 bases each). The germline V gene encodes CDR1 SGHAT and CDR2 FQNNGV. This CDR3 is built from 15 residues. Trimming stripped 5 bases from V and 2 bases from J, with 14 bases between. The CDR3 bases are TGTGCCAGCAGCCCTGGGGGGCGGATCACAGATACGCAGTATTTT. This codes for CASSPGGRITDTQYF.

This clone was seen only once. The chain carries TRBV2 and TRBJ2-3, with D hard to call. Trimming took off 7 bases at V and 2 bases at J, with 7 bases between the two ends. Germline assignment: CDR1 SNHLY and CDR2 FYNNEI. The CDR3 spans 12 residues. CDR3 region: CASTWPTDTQYF. CDR3 sequence (DNA): TGTGCCAGCACGTGGCCCACAGATACGCAGTATTTT.

A few counts support this clone. The rearrangement joins TRBV2 to TRBJ1-1, with a weak D call TRBD1 (6 bases). Trimming pared 4 bases from V and 0 bases from J, leaving 6 bases between. Germline V lookup: CDR1 SNHLY, CDR2 FYNNEI. The CDR3 length is 13 residues. For the CDR3, the DNA is TGTGCCAGCAGTGGACAGGTGAACACTGAAGCTTTCTTT. Protein product: CASSGQVNTEAFF.

The V gene is TRBV28, the J gene TRBJ1-3; D gene unclear. There are 14 residues in the CDR3. Trimming removed 5 bases from V and 11 bases from J, with 19 bases in between. Germline-derived CDR1 and CDR2 are MDHEN and SYDVKM. CDR3: CASSAVDGVGSIYF. CDR3 in DNA: TGTGCCAGCAGTGCCGTAGACGGAGTGGGGTCCATATATTTT.

The rearrangement joins TRBV2 to TRBJ1-3; no clear D gene. V was trimmed by 6 bases and J by 0 bases, leaving 18 bases between them. CDR3 length: 17 amino acids. CDR1 is SNHLY and CDR2 is FYNNEI in the germline V gene. The CDR3 protein is CASRNSGPWPSGNTIYF. The CDR3 coding sequence is TGTGCCAGCAGGAACAGTGGGCCCTGGCCCTCTGGAAACACCATATATTTT.

The chain joins TRBV5-1 to TRBJ2-3, with D possibly TRBD2 on 5 matching bases. CDR1 and CDR2 from the germline V gene are SGHRS and YFSETQ. The germline V and J ends were trimmed by 4 bases and 4 bases, with 10 bases remaining between them. CDR3 length equals 13 residues. For the CDR3, the DNA is TGCGCCAGCAGCCCTGCGGAGGCAGATACGCAGTATTTT. Encoded protein: CASSPAEADTQYF. The whole variable domain, remainder taken from reference TRBV5-1 and TRBJ2-3, is KAGVTQTPRYLIKTRGQQVTLSCSPISGHRSVSWYQQTPGQGLQFLFEYFSETQRNKGNFPGRFSGRQFSNSRSEMNVSTLELGDSALYLCASSPAEADTQYFGPGTRLTVL.

The V gene is TRBV30, the J gene TRBJ1-6; no firm D call. CDR3 size: 13 residues. V was pared by 5 bases and J by 4 bases, with 9 bases between. In germline, CDR1 is GTSNPN, CDR2 SVGIG (reference sequence). In DNA form, the CDR3 reads TGTGCCTGGGGGCGGCCTTATAATTCACCCCTCCACTTT. It encodes CAWGRPYNSPLHF.

This sequence joins TRBV28 and TRBJ2-5; TRBD2 matches 8 bases. This CDR3 region has 15 residues. V trimming: 7 bases; J trimming: 2 bases; junction bases outside the gene matches: 9. Germline V gene lookup returns CDR1 MDHEN and CDR2 SYDVKM. The CDR3 loop reads CASTHHSGKQETQYF. CDR3 DNA: TGTGCCAGCACCCATCATAGCGGGAAACAAGAGACCCAGTACTTC.

This rearrangement joins TRBV7-8 to TRBJ2-5; TRBD2 might be the D (5 bases). V gave up 3 bases and J gave up 1 base, with 12 bases separating them. The CDR3 contains 15 residues. The germline V gene has CDR1 SGHVS and CDR2 FQNEAQ. The CDR3 spells CASSFSGRVQETQYF. The CDR3 DNA reads as TGTGCCAGCAGCTTCAGCGGTAGGGTCCAAGAGACCCAGTACTTC.

This sequence joins TRBV2 and TRBJ2-3; TRBD2 aligns across 10 bases. Looked up from germline, CDR1 is SNHLY and CDR2 is FYNNEI. The CDR3 runs to 15 residues. V lost 4 bases to trimming and J lost 1 base; unmatched junction nucleotides: 2. The DNA for the CDR3 is TGTGCCAGCAGTGCTAGCGGGAGCCGCACAGATACGCAGTATTTT. As protein: CASSASGSRTDTQYF.

The V gene is TRBV28, the J gene TRBJ2-7, with D perhaps TRBD1 or TRBD2 (5 bases each). CDR1 MDHEN and CDR2 SYDVKM come from the germline V gene. V lost 6 bases to trimming and J lost 3 bases, with 15 bases between them. The CDR3 consists of 14 residues. CDR3 sequence: CASSLSGRHYEQYF. The CDR3 DNA reads as TGTGCCAGCAGCCTATCGGGACGGCACTACGAGCAGTACTTC.

The chain uses TRBV29-1 and TRBJ1-1, with D unclear. The germline gives CDR1 SQVTM, CDR2 ANQGSEA. V was trimmed by 5 bases and J by 2 bases, leaving 6 bases between them. The length of the CDR3 is 11 residues. This CDR3 is CSVPRNTEAFF. The CDR3 DNA reads TGCAGCGTTCCCCGAAACACTGAAGCTTTCTTT.

V is TRBV5-1 and J is TRBJ2-2, with D perhaps TRBD1 (6 bases). Germline V gives CDR1 SGHRS, CDR2 YFSETQ. This CDR3 comprises 15 residues. V was clipped by 5 bases and J by 0 bases, with 11 bases between them. DNA for the CDR3: TGCGCCAGCAGAGAGGACAGCGCGAACACCGGGGAGCTGTTTTTT. This encodes CASREDSANTGELFF.

The rearrangement uses TRBV2 and TRBJ1-3, with TRBD1 matching over 7 bases. With V trimmed by 5 bases and J by 1 base, 8 bases remained unmatched. The CDR3 runs to 16 residues. From germline, CDR1 is SNHLY and CDR2 FYNNEI. This CDR3 is CASSQLETGSGNTIYF. The CDR3 coding sequence is TGTGCCAGCAGTCAACTGGAGACAGGGTCTGGAAACACCATATATTTT.

This clone appeared a few times. The chain is built from TRBV19 and TRBJ1-1; D may be TRBD1 (5 bases). The CDR3 length is 14 residues. Per germline, CDR1 LNHDA and CDR2 SQIVND (reference sequence). V was clipped by 10 bases and J by 4 bases, with 19 bases between them. CDR3 sequence reads: CANRRAGKATEAFF. Here the CDR3 DNA reads TGTGCCAACAGACGGGCAGGGAAGGCCACTGAAGCTTTCTTT.

The V and J genes are TRBV2 and TRBJ2-3, with D possibly being TRBD2 (6 bases). The CDR3 loop spans 15 amino acids. V shed 4 bases and J shed 3 bases, with 14 bases lying between them. Germline V gives CDR1 SNHLY, CDR2 FYNNEI. This CDR3 is CASSGIREATDTQYF. DNA of the CDR3: TGTGCCAGCAGTGGTATCAGGGAGGCGACAGATACGCAGTATTTT.